The 32 T cell receptor beta chains reported below all come from one sample, sequenced in a study of blood T cell repertoires in COVID-19. The assay was immunoSEQ multiplex PCR, and TCRdb's table has in-frame clones only and misses some. The table lists about 14,000 clones, around 83% of them singletons. The sequenced sample was peripheral blood. Receptor source: a woman aged 50 to 65 with active or convalescent COVID-19.

This clone has just one count. V and J are TRBV10-1 and TRBJ1-1; 7 bases are shared with TRBD1. The CDR3 spans 14 residues. V lost 5 bases to trimming and J lost 4 bases; unmatched junction nucleotides: 7. Germline CDR1 WNHNN, CDR2 SYGVQD (reference sequence). The CDR3 coding sequence is TGCGCCAGCAGTCAGGGGGGTGATGGCACTGAAGCTTTCTTT. The encoded protein is CASSQGGDGTEAFF.

This clone ranks as medium-sized (0.01 to 0.1%). The chain recombines TRBV5-1 with TRBJ1-2, with a tentative D call TRBD1 (6 bases). Trimming removed 4 bases from V and 7 bases from J, with 20 bases in between. Germline V CDR1 and CDR2: SGHRS, YFSETQ. The CDR3 is 15 residues long. CDR3 protein: CASSDQQGGAAGYTF. Written as DNA, the CDR3 is TGCGCCAGCAGCGACCAACAAGGGGGGGCAGCTGGCTACACCTTC. Supplemented by reference TRBV5-1 and TRBJ1-2, the full variable domain reads KAGVTQTPRYLIKTRGQQVTLSCSPISGHRSVSWYQQTPGQGLQFLFEYFSETQRNKGNFPGRFSGRQFSNSRSEMNVSTLELGDSALYLCASSDQQGGAAGYTFGSGTRLTVV.

The rearrangement joins TRBV6-5 to TRBJ2-2; D may be TRBD2 (6 bases). This CDR3 has 14 amino acids. Trimming cost V 5 bases and J 5 bases, with 12 bases left between them. CDR1 is MNHEY and CDR2 is SVGAGI in the germline V gene. The chain's CDR3 is CASSITSGTGELFF. CDR3 DNA: TGTGCCAGCAGTATCACGAGCGGGACCGGGGAGCTGTTTTTT.

V usage is TRBV5-1 and J usage is TRBJ1-1; TRBD1 agrees at 8 bases. After removal of 1 base from V and 0 bases from J, the junction contained 5 bases not matched to a gene. The CDR3 is made up of 16 amino acids. Germline loops: CDR1 SGHRS, CDR2 YFSETQ. The CDR3 loop reads CASSLRSGGVNTEAFF. The CDR3 DNA reads TGCGCCAGCAGCTTGAGGTCAGGGGGCGTGAACACTGAAGCTTTCTTT. Based on the CDR3 plus reference TRBV5-1 and TRBJ1-1, the full variable domain is KAGVTQTPRYLIKTRGQQVTLSCSPISGHRSVSWYQQTPGQGLQFLFEYFSETQRNKGNFPGRFSGRQFSNSRSEMNVSTLELGDSALYLCASSLRSGGVNTEAFFGQGTRLTVV.

The V and J genes are TRBV28 and TRBJ2-2; 9 nucleotides align to TRBD2. Germline CDR1 is MDHEN and CDR2 is SYDVKM. Trimming removed 10 bases from V and 6 bases from J; junction bases left unmatched: 12. This CDR3 is 15 amino acids long. As DNA, the CDR3 is TGTGCCACCCACGATGCGGGAGGGGCCCCCGGGGAGCTGTTTTTT. Amino acid sequence: CATHDAGGAPGELFF.

This clone occurred a few times. For the CDR3, the DNA is TGTGCCATCAGTGGGACAGGGGAAAACTATGGCTACACCTTC. Amino acid sequence: CAISGTGENYGYTF. V gene TRBV10-3 combines with J gene TRBJ1-2; 9 bases fit TRBD1. Germline CDR1 ENHRY, CDR2 SYGVKD. CDR3 length: 14 amino acids. The V and J ends lost 4 bases and 2 bases, in that order; junction bases with no gene match: 2.

The V and J genes are TRBV28 and TRBJ2-3, with D tentatively TRBD2 (6 bases). CDR3 length: 18 residues. Germline values: CDR1 MDHEN, CDR2 SYDVKM. V was clipped by 3 bases and J by 4 bases, with 23 bases between them. The CDR3 DNA reads as TGTGCCAGCAGTTTGGGCGCGGGGAAGCTATTTAGCGCAGATACGCAGTATTTT. It is translated as CASSLGAGKLFSADTQYF.

The rearrangement links TRBV24-1 to TRBJ2-1, with a possible D match to TRBD1 (5 bases). The CDR3 loop spans 15 amino acids. Trimming took 3 bases from V and 0 from J, leaving 8 bases between them. Germline-derived CDR1 and CDR2 are KGHDR and SFDVKD. The CDR3 nucleotides read TGTGCCACCAGTGATAGGGGAACCTCCTACAATGAGCAGTTCTTC. This encodes CATSDRGTSYNEQFF.

The chain is built from TRBV13 and TRBJ2-7, with D maybe TRBD1 (5 bases). The CDR3 contains 14 residues. V lost 5 bases, J lost 1 base, and 12 bases lay in between. Germline assignment: CDR1 PRHDT and CDR2 FYEKMQ (reference sequence). This chain's CDR3 is CASSDTGLSYEQYF. CDR3 in DNA: TGTGCCAGCAGCGACACAGGTTTATCCTACGAGCAGTACTTC. Full variable domain (remainder filled in from reference TRBV13 and TRBJ2-7): AAGVIQSPRHLIKEKRETATLKCYPIPRHDTVYWYQQGPGQDPQFLISFYEKMQSDKGSIPDRFSAQQFSDYHSELNMSSLELGDSALYFCASSDTGLSYEQYFGPGTRLTVT.

The chain links TRBV5-5 to TRBJ1-4; no definite D call. Per germline, CDR1 SGHKS and CDR2 YYEKEE (reference sequence). With 4 bases removed from V and 2 bases from J, the gap between germline ends came to 12 bases. CDR3 length: 15 amino acids. The CDR3 region is CASSARTITNEKLFF. The CDR3 DNA sequence: TGTGCCAGCAGCGCCCGGACTATTACTAATGAAAAACTGTTTTTT.

The chain's CDR3 is CASRSDPPSYEQYF. The CDR3 nucleotides are TGTGCCAGCAGGAGCGACCCTCCCTCCTACGAGCAGTACTTC. The J gene is TRBJ2-7, the V gene TRBV6-5; D not certain. Germline lookup yields CDR1 MNHEY and CDR2 SVGAGI. The CDR3 is made up of 14 amino acids. The V end lost 6 bases, the J end lost 0 bases, and 12 bases lay between the germline ends.

The chain carries TRBV6-4 and TRBJ2-1; 8 nucleotides line up with TRBD2. The CDR3 is made up of 16 amino acids. J gave up 7 bases and V 5 bases, and 13 bases lay outside the gene matches. The germline V gene has CDR1 MRHNA and CDR2 SNTAGT. The CDR3 DNA is TGTGCCAGCAGTAAGGACGGGAGGGCCGGTCGGAATGAGCAGTTCTTC. As protein: CASSKDGRAGRNEQFF.

CDR3 DNA: TGTGCCAGCAGTTCCTACCGCCACACAGATACGCAGTATTTT. It encodes CASSSYRHTDTQYF. V is TRBV27 and J is TRBJ2-3; D is unresolved. With 4 bases removed from V and 2 bases from J, the gap between germline ends came to 10 bases. CDR3 length: 14 residues. Germline values: CDR1 MNHEY, CDR2 SMNVEV (reference sequence).

This chain connects TRBV30 to TRBJ1-4; 7 nucleotides agree with TRBD1. With V trimmed by 5 bases and J by 1 base, 16 bases remained unmatched. CDR1 and CDR2 (germline): GTSNPN, SVGIG (reference sequence). There are 18 residues in the CDR3. In DNA, the CDR3 is TGTGCCTGGGAACCGGGACAGCTATTCGGTGGAACTAATGAAAAACTGTTTTTT. Translating it yields CAWEPGQLFGGTNEKLFF.

The J gene is TRBJ2-2, the V gene TRBV5-1; D ambiguous. The CDR3 contains 11 residues. V dropped 6 bases and J dropped 3 bases, with 3 bases sitting between them. CDR1 SGHRS and CDR2 YFSETQ come from the germline V gene. This CDR3 is CASTDTGELFF. The CDR3 DNA reads TGCGCCAGCACGGACACCGGGGAGCTGTTTTTT.

This chain links TRBV5-1 with TRBJ2-2, with TRBD2 matching 13 bases. Per germline, CDR1 SGHRS and CDR2 YFSETQ. The CDR3 is 16 amino acids. V gave up 2 bases and J gave up 4 bases; unmatched junction bases: 2. The CDR3, as DNA: TGCGCCAGCAGCTTCGGACTAGCGGGGGTCACCGGGGAGCTGTTTTTT. This codes for CASSFGLAGVTGELFF.

The chain is built from TRBV24-1 and TRBJ1-2; 7 bases are shared with TRBD1. V was clipped by 6 bases and J by 4 bases; unmatched bases: 7. This CDR3 comprises 14 residues. Per germline, CDR1 KGHDR and CDR2 SFDVKD. CDR3 loop: CATSPTGAVYGYTF. The CDR3 DNA reads TGTGCCACCAGTCCAACAGGGGCAGTCTATGGCTACACCTTC.

The CDR3 loop is CASSQVTGGGSPLHF. In DNA form, the CDR3 reads TGTGCCAGCAGCCAAGTGACAGGGGGTGGGTCACCCCTCCACTTT. The chain employs TRBV14 and TRBJ1-6, with TRBD1 identical over 9 bases. Germline V gene lookup returns CDR1 SGHDN and CDR2 FVKESK. The CDR3 runs to 15 residues. Trimming at V came to 1 base and at J to 10 bases, leaving 5 bases not matched to a gene.

This clone was counted once. The V call is TRBV5-6, the J call TRBJ2-1, with D maybe TRBD2 (5 bases). CDR1 SGHDT and CDR2 YYEEEE come from the germline V gene. Deletions cut 0 bases from V and 4 bases from J, with 11 bases between. The CDR3 is 15 residues long. Here the CDR3 reads CASSLDDYPYNEQFF. CDR3 coding DNA: TGTGCCAGCAGCTTGGATGACTACCCGTACAATGAGCAGTTCTTC.

The chain carries TRBV11-2 and TRBJ2-3; D may be TRBD2 (6 bases). V was pared by 0 bases and J by 3 bases, with 16 bases between. The germline CDR1 and CDR2 sequences are SGHAT and FQNNGV. CDR3 length: 17 residues. Written as DNA, the CDR3 is TGTGCCAGCAGCTTAGAGCCCCGGGGGACGAGGACAGATACGCAGTATTTT. Its protein product is CASSLEPRGTRTDTQYF.

V and J are TRBV6-1 and TRBJ2-7; 8 bases are shared with TRBD2. Trimming at V came to 2 bases and at J to 2 bases, leaving 14 bases not matched to a gene. The CDR3 is 18 amino acids. In germline, CDR1 is MNHNS, CDR2 SASEGT. This chain's CDR3 is CASSEPPGLAGITYEQYF. The CDR3 DNA reads TGTGCCAGCAGTGAACCGCCAGGGCTAGCGGGCATTACCTACGAGCAGTACTTC.

V is TRBV6-1 and J is TRBJ2-3; D remains unclear. This CDR3 contains 16 residues. CDR1 MNHNS and CDR2 SASEGT come from the germline V gene. V lost 1 base to trimming and J lost 6 bases, with 17 bases between them. CDR3 in DNA: TGTGCCAGCAGTGAAGGGGCCAGCCTGAAAACGGATACGCAGTATTTT. Amino acids: CASSEGASLKTDTQYF.

The CDR3 loop reads CASIPTELNTEAFF. CDR3 sequence (DNA): TGTGCCAGCATCCCAACCGAGTTGAACACTGAAGCTTTCTTT. The chain employs TRBV7-8 and TRBJ1-1; no clear D. The V gene's germline CDR1 is SGHVS and CDR2 FQNEAQ. The length of the CDR3 is 14 residues. The V and J ends lost 7 bases and 0 bases respectively, with 12 bases between them.

The V gene is TRBV12-3 or TRBV12-4, the J gene TRBJ1-1; D is unresolved. Trimming shortened V by 3 bases and J by 2 bases, and 7 bases separated the two germline ends. This CDR3 spans 13 amino acids. In nucleotides, the CDR3 is TGTGCCAGCAGTTTCTTCACAAACACTGAAGCTTTCTTT. Translated, it gives CASSFFTNTEAFF.

This chain links TRBV5-1 with TRBJ2-7; TRBD2 matches 11 bases. This CDR3 has 14 amino acids. Germline V gene data show CDR1 as SGHRS and CDR2 as YFSETQ. Trimming at V came to 6 bases and at J to 2 bases, leaving 4 bases not matched to a gene. The DNA for the CDR3 is TGCGCCAGCACGACTAGCGGGAATACCTACGAGCAGTACTTC. Translation gives CASTTSGNTYEQYF.

This clone was observed many times. The rearrangement joins TRBV7-9 to TRBJ1-2, with 9 bases identical to TRBD1. The CDR3 sequence is 14 residues long. V shed 2 bases, J shed 7 bases, and the junction held 5 bases outside the gene matches. Germline V gene sequence: CDR1 SEHNR, CDR2 FQNEAQ (reference sequence). The CDR3 nucleotides read TGTGCCAGCAGCTTAACAGGGGGCGCTTCTGGCTACACCTTC. Translating gives CASSLTGGASGYTF. Full variable domain (rest looked up from reference TRBV7-9 and TRBJ1-2): DTGVSQNPRHKITKRGQNVTFRCDPISEHNRLYWYRQTLGQGPEFLTYFQNEAQLEKSRLLSDRFSAERPKGSFSTLEIQRTEQGDSAMYLCASSLTGGASGYTFGSGTRLTVV.

The CDR3 loop reads CASSPGPGDYNEQFF. DNA for the CDR3: TGTGCCAGCTCACCAGGTCCCGGAGACTACAATGAGCAGTTCTTC. The J gene is TRBJ2-1, the V gene TRBV18; D not resolved. CDR1 and CDR2 from the germline V gene are KGHSH and LQKENI. Trimming removed 2 bases from V and 3 bases from J, with 11 bases in between. The CDR3 totals 15 residues.

The chain has TRBV11-1 and TRBJ2-1, with a weak D call TRBD1 (6 bases). Trimming stripped 5 bases from V and 8 bases from J, with 22 bases between. The CDR3 has 16 amino acids. Looked up from germline, CDR1 is SGHAT and CDR2 is FQDESV (reference sequence). The CDR3 region has the DNA TGTGCCAGCAGCCCAAACAGGGATTGGATGTCGGATGAGCAGTTCTTC. It yields the protein CASSPNRDWMSDEQFF.

The chain couples TRBV28 to TRBJ2-7, with TRBD1 identical over 9 bases. The CDR3 is made up of 16 amino acids. V gave up 2 bases and J gave up 6 bases; unmatched junction bases: 11. Germline V gene data show CDR1 as MDHEN and CDR2 as SYDVKM. In DNA, the CDR3 is TGTGCCAGCAGTTTACCCATCGGACAGGGGAGGGGCGAGCAGTACTTC. Protein sequence: CASSLPIGQGRGEQYF.

The chain recombines TRBV6-5 with TRBJ1-2; D unresolved. The CDR3 is 15 residues long. Deletions cut 4 bases from V and 5 bases from J, with 17 bases between. From germline, CDR1 is MNHEY and CDR2 SVGAGI. The CDR3 nucleotides read TGTGCCAGCAGTTCAGGAGGAGCCGTGGGGTATGGCTACACCTTC. Its translation is CASSSGGAVGYGYTF.

The genes are TRBV7-2 and TRBJ2-1, with 10 bases lining up with TRBD1. V shed 5 bases and J 5 bases; nucleotides not matched to a gene: 6. Germline V gene lookup returns CDR1 SGHTA and CDR2 FQGNSA. The CDR3 consists of 15 residues. CDR3 in amino acids: CASSPGTGDDNEQFF. The CDR3 DNA reads TGTGCCAGCAGCCCCGGGACAGGGGACGACAATGAGCAGTTCTTC.

J is TRBJ2-2 and V is TRBV11-1; D is unresolved. The germline V gene encodes CDR1 SGHAT and CDR2 FQDESV (reference sequence). The length of the CDR3 is 15 residues. Trimming stripped 0 bases from V and 4 bases from J, with 9 bases between. Here the CDR3 DNA reads TGTGCCAGCAGCTTAGCCAGGTCGGTCACCGGGGAGCTGTTTTTT. This gives the protein CASSLARSVTGELFF. Complete variable domain (other parts from reference TRBV11-1 and TRBJ2-2): EAEVAQSPRYKITEKSQAVAFWCDPISGHATLYWYRQILGQGPELLVQFQDESVVDDSQLPKDRFSAERLKGVDSTLKIQPAELGDSAMYLCASSLARSVTGELFFGEGSRLTVL.